This T cell receptor beta chain derives from a study of cytomegalovirus exposure and HLA in healthy donors (dated by TCRdb to the late 2010s). Background on the whole study: An earlier analysis of approximately 600 of the donors reported 250 to 350 Gb of sequence data and 117 million unique TCR beta sequences from around 200 million T cells. Roughly 300 gigabases of sequencing data and approximately 91 million unique TCR sequences made up an early release that covered some 640 HLA-typed donors. Of the roughly 420 genotyped donors, 65% to 90% were placed in the genetic ancestry cluster associated with self-reported Caucasian donors. The study aimed to test whether cataloging public T cell receptors could reveal signatures of past pathogen exposure. The T cell repertoires of some 670 subjects were profiled by immunosequencing and related to cytomegalovirus serostatus. Besides the first cohort of under 700 subjects, a separate validation cohort made up of about 120 different subjects was used. To predict cytomegalovirus infection status, the study brought together high-throughput TCR immunosequencing, statistical association of individual TCRs with disease status, and machine learning. To study patterns of TCR occurrence, a later analysis re-analyzed previously published TCR beta repertoires from 500 to 850 donors and added high-resolution HLA genotyping. In the later analysis, no new phenotypic data were used to find candidate immune exposures; instead, reliance was placed on TCR beta sequences and their occurrence across donors. An earlier analysis of 450 to 750 of the donors used high-throughput TCR beta sequencing to judge whether each TCR beta V gene segment behaved as functional or pseudogenic. Alongside the repertoire data, information on donor age, sex, ethnicity and CMV serostatus was compiled. A later genetic analysis used genome-wide SNP genotypes for about 60% of the roughly 700 donors, treating that subset as a discovery cohort. Every repertoire in the discovery cohort had been generated on one and the same sequencing platform. HLA typing covered class I and class II loci at four-digit resolution. Typing coverage differed by locus: A, B, C, DRB1 and DQB1 were typed in roughly 620-630 donors, DQA1 in 500 to 550, DPA1 in roughly 590, and DPB1 in 450 to 480. Because of strong linkage in the cohort, four or five DR-DQ haplotypes were treated as single units for association and clustering. Among a few hundred genotyped donors of the cohort, an average of around 240,000 unique TCR beta nucleotide sequences were sequenced per donor, approximately 20% of them non-productive. The paper's findings and limits, for the study overall: A total of 150 or so TCR beta chains were listed by the study as associated with cytomegalovirus. Because HLA typing was unavailable for some donors at each locus, only the typed subset was used in association tests. Compared with equally common non-associated chains, HLA-associated TCR beta chains in a later analysis were more clonally expanded and had lower generation probabilities. In vitro tests confirmed that a few of the cytomegalovirus-associated TCR beta chains recognize cytomegalovirus antigens. A later analysis associated about 16,000 TCR beta sequences with specific HLA alleles at a false discovery rate of 0.05. Compared with the roughly 720-donor mean, donors in an Asian-associated ancestry cluster had fewer N-insertions in productive TCRs, according to a later genetic analysis. The cohort was sequenced for TCR beta chains only, and without alpha or paired-chain data the features that could be detected were limited. The classifier was reported to diagnose cytomegalovirus status with high specificity and sensitivity in both the original cohort and the validation cohort. Some IMGT-functional V segments, including TRBV6-2 and TRBV6-3, could not be told apart with the 87-base-pair reads, so those segments were excluded. For the cohort, immune exposure information was limited to CMV serostatus. Roughly uniform sequencing depth across donors was assumed in presence/absence analyses, although this assumption may not hold. An earlier analysis of 450 to 750 of the donors showed that most TCR beta V segments appeared in productive rearrangements either about 87% or about 30% of the time, which broadly matched IMGT annotations. When HLA alleles, especially DR and DQ, strongly co-occurred, attributing TCR associations to individual alleles was difficult. The authors suggested that the approach could potentially be generalized to other disease states and immunological phenotypes. Most CMV-associated TCR beta chains appeared to be HLA-restricted in a later analysis, and the HLA associations seemed to be driven largely by CMV exposure. A further reported finding was that TCR beta sequences accurately predicted the HLA-A and HLA-B alleles for most subjects in the first cohort. Because counts were too low, fewer than 20 rarely observed V segments, including chromosome 9 orphons, were excluded from the earlier analysis of roughly 580 of the donors. A later analysis found that TCR association rates varied across HLA loci, with DRB1 alleles showing the most associated TCRs and HLA-C alleles the fewest. Linkage disequilibrium might explain the correlated functional status among segregating V segments, but an unknown experimental factor could not be excluded. A group of highly shared sequence variants was considered likely to be a technical artifact of the sequencing pipeline. V-gene and J-gene trimming of TCR beta chains was associated with a missense DCLRE1C variant in a later genetic analysis, and the association was replicated in an independent cohort. In a later analysis, several top co-occurrence clusters were reported to appear linked to parvovirus B19, influenza, CMV and Epstein-Barr virus. Most TCR sequences were observed very rarely across donors, whereas some public TCRs were present in many individuals.

Library prep was done by the immunoSEQ multiplex PCR assay. The multiplex PCR relied on a mix of 60 forward primers for TCR Vbeta segments and 13 reverse primers for TCR Jbeta segments. Amplification of the CDR3 region of rearranged TCR beta genes was performed with a multiplex PCR assay on genomic DNA. Amplified TCR beta libraries were sequenced as 87-base-pair reads on the Illumina HiSeq System. The authors' pipeline ran thus. A later analysis tallied roughly 80 million unique TCR beta chains across the approximately 670 repertoires, and about 10 million of those chains were shared by two or more donors. To remove PCR and sequencing errors, raw reads were error-corrected and collapsed into unique sequences using a nearest-neighbor algorithm that merged closely related sequences. Alignment of CDR3 sequences to IMGT reference sequences was used to assign V, D and J gene segments. For a sequence to be retained, a match of at least six nucleotides to both a V gene segment and a J gene segment was required. Rearrangements were called productive when the CDR3 lacked stop codons and stayed in frame with V and J; all others were non-productive. Following IMGT convention, CDR3 was defined as the stretch from the second conserved V-encoded cysteine to the conserved J-encoded phenylalanine. The earlier analysis of about 640 of the donors excluded any sequence lacking an unambiguous match to a single V gene segment. In an earlier analysis of roughly 600 of the donors, a V segment was called functional when productive rearrangements were above 56.7%, and segregating when the standard deviation between donors exceeded 5%. A statistical classification framework was built to diagnose cytomegalovirus status from the catalog of TCR beta chain sequences. V and J gene assignment, in a later analysis, came from comparing TCR nucleotide sequences with IMGT/GENE-DB human TR gene sequences. In a later analysis, CDR3 sequences and most-parsimonious VDJ recombination scenarios were assigned using the TCRdist pipeline. In a later analysis, each TCR beta chain was defined by its CDR3 amino acid sequence together with its V-gene family, and reads lacking a unique V-gene family were excluded. As a way to deal with suspected cross-contamination and a sequencing artifact, a later analysis dropped nearly 600 nucleotide sequences that were highly shared and had low generation probability. In a later analysis, a clonal expansion index was calculated for each public chain from normalized within-repertoire ranks of inferred template counts. Generation probabilities in a later analysis came from a VDJ recombination model fitted to out-of-frame rearrangements, and those results were checked against IGoR. In a later analysis, hypergeometric tests were used to score TCR-TCR, TCR-HLA and TCR-CMV co-occurrence, with a repertoire-size bias correction applied to TCR pairs. To estimate false discovery rates, a later analysis permuted the HLA or CMV assignments 20 times. In a later analysis, co-occurring TCRs were grouped using DBSCAN, with TCRdist sequence similarity added in when clustering inside HLA-allele-positive subsets. Repertoires with fewer than 30,000 or more than 120,000 public chains were left out of co-occurrence clustering, as were four to six repertoires with anomalous nucleotide sharing. Not all clones reach the TCRdb copy of this immuneACCESS table, which keeps in-frame sequences only. Checked studies attribute under half of the gap to unresolved V genes and leave the rest unexplained. That table is the source of V, J and clone size, and D and trimming were worked out from the DNA. The sample profile shows approximately 86,000 clones; about 70% of them were found once. The top ten clonotypes cover more than 2.5% of the sample.

Between the V and J ends, shortened by 5 bases and 0 bases respectively, the junction contains 7 bases. The CDR3, cysteine through phenylalanine, is 13 amino acids long. The kept DNA is CDR3 alone, 39 bases in frame from the first base. Taken from the germline V gene, the CDR1 and CDR2 loops are SGHTA and FQGTGA. With respect to this clone: The clone's antigen remains unknown. Within one base of it there is no much larger clone, and no base qualities were kept.

In total, roughly 710 healthy bone marrow donors made up the cohort. Cohort members were all nominally healthy when sampled, although unrecorded immune exposures were likely present. The donor tested CMV seronegative and was one of the 352 seronegative cohort members. Each donor provided a peripheral blood sample, and peripheral blood mononuclear cells were used for TCR beta sequencing. The Qiagen DNeasy Blood Extraction Kit was used to extract genomic DNA from the blood cell samples. The clonotype comes from a man aged 35-49 years in good health and CMV-seronegative. Recombination joined TRBV7-3 with TRBJ1-1, with no D gene named confidently. The sample consisted of PBMCs. The nucleotide sequence is given as TGTGCCAGCAGCCCGAGTGTGAACACTGAAGCTTTCTTT. Its translation reads: CASSPSVNTEAFF. Beyond the CDR3, the reference TRBV7-3 and TRBJ1-1 genes provide the residues; the full variable domain reads: GAGVSQTPSNKVTEKGKYVELRCDPISGHTALYWYRQSLGQGPEFLIYFQGTGAADDSGLPNDRFFAVRPEGSVSTLKIQRTERGDSAVYLCASSPSVNTEAFFGQGTRLTVV.